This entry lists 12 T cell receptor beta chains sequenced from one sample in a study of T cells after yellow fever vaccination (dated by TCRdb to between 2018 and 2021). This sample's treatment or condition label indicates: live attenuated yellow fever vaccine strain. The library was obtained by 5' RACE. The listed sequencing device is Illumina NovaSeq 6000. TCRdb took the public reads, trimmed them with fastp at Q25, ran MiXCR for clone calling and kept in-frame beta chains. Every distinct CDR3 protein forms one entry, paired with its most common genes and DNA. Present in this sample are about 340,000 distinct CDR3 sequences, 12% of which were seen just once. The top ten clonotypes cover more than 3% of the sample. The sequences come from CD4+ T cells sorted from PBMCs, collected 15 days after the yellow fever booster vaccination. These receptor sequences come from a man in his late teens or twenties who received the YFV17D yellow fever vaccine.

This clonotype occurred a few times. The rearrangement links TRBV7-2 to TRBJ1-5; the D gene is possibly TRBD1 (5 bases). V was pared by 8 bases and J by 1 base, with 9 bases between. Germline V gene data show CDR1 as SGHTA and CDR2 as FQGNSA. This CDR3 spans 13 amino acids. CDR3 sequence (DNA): TGTGCCAGCTCGGGGGGAAGCAATCAGCCCCAGCATTTT. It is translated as CASSGGSNQPQHF.

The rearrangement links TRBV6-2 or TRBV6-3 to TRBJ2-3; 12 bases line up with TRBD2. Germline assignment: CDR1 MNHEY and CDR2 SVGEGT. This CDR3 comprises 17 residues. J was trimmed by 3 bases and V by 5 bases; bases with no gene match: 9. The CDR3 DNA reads TGTGCCAGCAGTCCAAGGACTAGCGGGGACGGGACAGATACGCAGTATTTT. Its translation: CASSPRTSGDGTDTQYF.

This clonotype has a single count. DNA for the CDR3: TGTGCCAGCAGCCAAGATCCGGGGTACGAGGGGTACGTC. Translating gives CASSQDPGYEGYV. The V call is TRBV3-2, the J call TRBJ2-7. TRBV3-2 is listed as a pseudogene. The CDR3 spans 13 residues.

The CDR3 DNA reads as TGTGCCAGCTCACCTACAGCGGGGGGAGTAACAGATACGCAGTATTTT. Protein product: CASSPTAGGVTDTQYF. The rearrangement links TRBV18 to TRBJ2-3, with 9 nucleotides matching TRBD2. The CDR3 consists of 16 residues. The ends lost 3 bases at V and 3 bases at J; junction bases unmatched: 7. Looked up from germline, CDR1 is KGHSH and CDR2 is LQKENI. The full variable domain, rest sourced from reference TRBV18 and TRBJ2-3, is NAGVMQNPRHLVRRRGQEARLRCSPMKGHSHVYWYRQLPEEGLKFMVYLQKENIIDESGMPKERFSAEFPKEGPSILRIQQVVRGDSAAYFCASSPTAGGVTDTQYFGPGTRLTVL.

The CDR3 loop is CASSSTLGQGKEAFF. The CDR3 nucleotides are TGTGCCAGCAGCAGCACATTGGGACAGGGAAAGGAAGCTTTCTTT. The chain is built from TRBV7-8 and TRBJ1-1; TRBD1 matches at 9 bases. V shed 5 bases and J 8 bases; nucleotides not matched to a gene: 12. The germline V gene has CDR1 SGHVS and CDR2 FQNEAQ. The CDR3 length is 15 residues.

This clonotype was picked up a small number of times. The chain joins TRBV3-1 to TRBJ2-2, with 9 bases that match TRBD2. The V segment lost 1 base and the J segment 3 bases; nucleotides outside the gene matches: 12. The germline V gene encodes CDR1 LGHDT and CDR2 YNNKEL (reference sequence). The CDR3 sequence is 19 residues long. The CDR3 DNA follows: TGTGCCAGCAGCCAAGTGGATGGAGCGACTAGCGGACACACCGGGGAGCTGTTTTTT. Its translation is CASSQVDGATSGHTGELFF.

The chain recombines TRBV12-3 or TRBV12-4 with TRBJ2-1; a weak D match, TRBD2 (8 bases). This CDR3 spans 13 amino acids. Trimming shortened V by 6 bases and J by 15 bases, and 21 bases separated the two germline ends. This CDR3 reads CASRTGRGDPRFF. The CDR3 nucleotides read TGTGCCAGCAGGACAGGGCGGGGGGACCCTAGGTTCTTC.

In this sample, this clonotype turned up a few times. The CDR3 DNA is TGTGCCAGCAGCTTAGGTTCGGGTCGAATCACCGGGGAGCTGTTTTTT. Protein: CASSLGSGRITGELFF. The rearrangement uses TRBV7-2 and TRBJ2-2, with D hard to call. Germline V CDR1 and CDR2: SGHTA, FQGNSA. This CDR3 has 16 residues. Trimming took off 1 base at V and 4 bases at J, with 13 bases between the two ends.

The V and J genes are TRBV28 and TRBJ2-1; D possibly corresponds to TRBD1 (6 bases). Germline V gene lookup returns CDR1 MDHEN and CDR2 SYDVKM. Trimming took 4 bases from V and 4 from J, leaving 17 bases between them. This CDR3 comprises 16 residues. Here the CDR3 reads CASSSLGTPRYNEQFF. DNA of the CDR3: TGTGCCAGCAGTTCCCTCGGGACACCGCGTTACAATGAGCAGTTCTTC.

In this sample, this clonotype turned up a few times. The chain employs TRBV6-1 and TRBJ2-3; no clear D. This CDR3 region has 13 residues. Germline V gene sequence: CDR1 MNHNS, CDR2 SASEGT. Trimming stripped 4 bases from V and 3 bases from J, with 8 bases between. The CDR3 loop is CASSVSRTDTQYF. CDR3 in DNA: TGTGCCAGCAGTGTGTCTAGAACAGATACGCAGTATTTT.

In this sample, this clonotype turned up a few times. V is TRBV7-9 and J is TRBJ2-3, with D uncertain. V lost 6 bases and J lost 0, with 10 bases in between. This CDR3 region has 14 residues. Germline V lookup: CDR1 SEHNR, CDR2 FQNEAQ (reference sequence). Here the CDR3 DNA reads TGTGCCAGCAGGATAGTGGGGAGCACAGATACGCAGTATTTT. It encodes CASRIVGSTDTQYF.

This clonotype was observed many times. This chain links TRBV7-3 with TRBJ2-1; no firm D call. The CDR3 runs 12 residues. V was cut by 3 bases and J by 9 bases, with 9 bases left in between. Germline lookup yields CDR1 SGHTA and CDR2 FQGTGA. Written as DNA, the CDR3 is TGTGCCAGCAGCTTGGGGAACGGTGAGCAGTTCTTC. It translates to CASSLGNGEQFF. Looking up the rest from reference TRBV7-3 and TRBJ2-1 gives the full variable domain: GAGVSQTPSNKVTEKGKYVELRCDPISGHTALYWYRQSLGQGPEFLIYFQGTGAADDSGLPNDRFFAVRPEGSVSTLKIQRTERGDSAVYLCASSLGNGEQFFGPGTRLTVL.